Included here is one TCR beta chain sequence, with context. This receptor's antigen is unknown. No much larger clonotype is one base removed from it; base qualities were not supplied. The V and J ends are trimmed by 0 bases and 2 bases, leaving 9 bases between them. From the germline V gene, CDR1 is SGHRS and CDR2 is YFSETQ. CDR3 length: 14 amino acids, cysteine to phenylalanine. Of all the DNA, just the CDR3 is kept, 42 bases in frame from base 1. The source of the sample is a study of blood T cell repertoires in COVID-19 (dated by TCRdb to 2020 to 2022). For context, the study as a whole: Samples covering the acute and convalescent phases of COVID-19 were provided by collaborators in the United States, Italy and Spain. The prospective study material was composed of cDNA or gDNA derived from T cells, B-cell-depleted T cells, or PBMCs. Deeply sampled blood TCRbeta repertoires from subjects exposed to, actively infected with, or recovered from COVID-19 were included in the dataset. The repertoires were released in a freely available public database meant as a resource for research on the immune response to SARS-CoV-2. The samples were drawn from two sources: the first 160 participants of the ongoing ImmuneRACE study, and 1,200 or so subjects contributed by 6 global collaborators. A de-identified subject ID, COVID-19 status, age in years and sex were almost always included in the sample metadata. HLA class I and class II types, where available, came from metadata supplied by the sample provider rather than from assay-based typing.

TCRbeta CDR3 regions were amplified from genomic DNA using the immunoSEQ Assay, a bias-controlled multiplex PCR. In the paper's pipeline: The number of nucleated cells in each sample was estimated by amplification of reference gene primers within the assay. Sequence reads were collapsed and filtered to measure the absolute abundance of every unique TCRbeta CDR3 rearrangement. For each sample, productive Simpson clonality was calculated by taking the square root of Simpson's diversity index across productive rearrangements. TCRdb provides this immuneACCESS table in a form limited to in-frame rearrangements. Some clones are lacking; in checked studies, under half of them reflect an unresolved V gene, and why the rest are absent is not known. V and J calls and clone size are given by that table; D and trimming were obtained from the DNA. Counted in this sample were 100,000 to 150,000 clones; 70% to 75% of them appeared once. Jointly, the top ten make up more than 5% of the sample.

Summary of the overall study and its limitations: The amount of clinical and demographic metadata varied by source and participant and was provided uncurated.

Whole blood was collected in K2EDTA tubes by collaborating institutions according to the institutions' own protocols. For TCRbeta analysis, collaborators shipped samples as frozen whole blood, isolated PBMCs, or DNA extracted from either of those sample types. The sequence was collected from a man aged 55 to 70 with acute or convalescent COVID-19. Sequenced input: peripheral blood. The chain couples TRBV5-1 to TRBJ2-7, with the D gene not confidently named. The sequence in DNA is TGCGCCAGCAGCTTGGGCAGTACCCCCTACGAGCAGTACTTC. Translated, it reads CASSLGSTPYEQYF.